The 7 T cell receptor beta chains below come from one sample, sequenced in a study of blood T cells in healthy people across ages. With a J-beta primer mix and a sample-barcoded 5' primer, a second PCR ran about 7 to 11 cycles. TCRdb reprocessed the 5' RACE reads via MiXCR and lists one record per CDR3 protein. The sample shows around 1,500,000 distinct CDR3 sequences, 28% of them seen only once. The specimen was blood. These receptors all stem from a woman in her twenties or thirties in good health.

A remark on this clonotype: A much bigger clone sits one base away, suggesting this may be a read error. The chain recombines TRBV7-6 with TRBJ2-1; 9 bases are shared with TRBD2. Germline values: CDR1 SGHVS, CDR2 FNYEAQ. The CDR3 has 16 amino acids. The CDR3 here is CASGLVGRGGQAEQFF. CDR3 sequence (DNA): TGTGCCAGCGGCTTAGTGGGGCGGGGGGGCCAGGCTGAGCAGTTCTTC.

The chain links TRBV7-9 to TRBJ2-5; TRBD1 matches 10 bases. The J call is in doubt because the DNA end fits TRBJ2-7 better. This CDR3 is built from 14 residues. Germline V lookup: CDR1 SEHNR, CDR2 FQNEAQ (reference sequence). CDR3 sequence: CASSSGQGIGEQYF. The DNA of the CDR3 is TGTGCCAGCAGTTCGGGACAGGGGATAGGCGAGCAGTACTTC.

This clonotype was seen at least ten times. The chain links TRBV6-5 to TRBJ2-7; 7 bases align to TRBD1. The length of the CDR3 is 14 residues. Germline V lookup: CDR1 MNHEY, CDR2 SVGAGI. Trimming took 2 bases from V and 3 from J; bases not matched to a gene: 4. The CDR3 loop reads CASSYRQGNYEQYF. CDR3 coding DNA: TGTGCCAGCAGTTACCGACAGGGAAACTACGAGCAGTACTTC.

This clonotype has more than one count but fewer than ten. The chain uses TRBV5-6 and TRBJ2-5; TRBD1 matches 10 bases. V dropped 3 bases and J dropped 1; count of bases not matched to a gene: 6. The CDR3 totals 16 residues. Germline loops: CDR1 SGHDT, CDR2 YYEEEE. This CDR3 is CASSYGTGAFQETQYF. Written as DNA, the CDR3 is TGTGCCAGCAGCTACGGGACAGGGGCCTTCCAAGAGACCCAGTACTTC. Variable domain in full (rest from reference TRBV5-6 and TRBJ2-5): DAGVTQSPTHLIKTRGQQVTLRCSPKSGHDTVSWYQQALGQGPQFIFQYYEEEERQRGNFPDRFSGHQFPNYSSELNVNALLLGDSALYLCASSYGTGAFQETQYFGPGTRLLVL.

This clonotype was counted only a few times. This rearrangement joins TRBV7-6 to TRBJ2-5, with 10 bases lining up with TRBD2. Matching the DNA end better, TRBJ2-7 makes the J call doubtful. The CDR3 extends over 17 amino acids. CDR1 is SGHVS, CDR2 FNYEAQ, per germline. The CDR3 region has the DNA TGTGCCAGCAGCTCACTAGCGGGACCTACTTCGATCTACGAGCAGTACTTC. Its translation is CASSSLAGPTSIYEQYF.

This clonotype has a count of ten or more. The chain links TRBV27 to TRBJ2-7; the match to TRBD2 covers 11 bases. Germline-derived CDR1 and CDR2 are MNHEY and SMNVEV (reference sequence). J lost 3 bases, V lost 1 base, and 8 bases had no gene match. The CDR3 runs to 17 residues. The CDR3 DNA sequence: TGTGCCAGCAGTTTATTAGGGGTAGCGGGGGGGCACTACGAGCAGTACTTC. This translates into CASSLLGVAGGHYEQYF.

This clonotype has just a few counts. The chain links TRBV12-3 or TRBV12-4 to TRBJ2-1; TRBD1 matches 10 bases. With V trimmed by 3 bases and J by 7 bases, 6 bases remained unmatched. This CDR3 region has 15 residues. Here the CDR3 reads CASSFSGTGVNEQFF. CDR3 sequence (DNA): TGTGCCAGCAGTTTTTCCGGGACAGGGGTAAATGAGCAGTTCTTC.